A few counts support the clone carrying this TCR beta chain. Libraries were prepared by immunoSEQ multiplex PCR; TCRdb keeps only in-frame clonotypes and omits some of them. The sample consists of roughly 15,000 clones, roughly four fifths of them appearing once. The entry originates in a study of technical replicates of blood from four donors. V was pared by 0 bases and J by 1 base, with 6 bases between. The germline CDR1 and CDR2 sequences are GTSNPN and SVGIG (reference sequence). This CDR3 has 13 amino acids. The gene calls are TRBV30 and TRBJ1-1; D unresolved. Sequencing was carried out using PBMCs. The sequence was obtained from a human donor in good health. This CDR3 reads CAWSVRGNTEAFF. For the CDR3, the DNA is TGTGCCTGGAGTGTACGGGGGAACACTGAAGCTTTCTTT.